Following are 2 T cell receptor beta chains from one sample sequenced in a study of response to subunit inactivated influenza vaccine. TCRdb reprocessed the RT-PCR reads with MiXCR, giving one entry per CDR3 protein. The sample includes about 310,000 distinct CDR3 sequences, roughly 20% of them seen just once. Sequencing used PBMCs from blood, obtained roughly 20 months after vaccination. These receptors were obtained from a man between 50 and 69 years old who received an inactivated influenza vaccine.

The V gene is TRBV28, the J gene TRBJ1-5; maybe TRBD1 (5 bases). Germline V lookup: CDR1 MDHEN, CDR2 SYDVKM. The CDR3 runs to 16 residues. The V gene lost 6 bases and the J gene lost 1 base, with 16 bases spanning the gap. In nucleotides, the CDR3 is TGTGCCAGCAGAGGGGTTCGGAGGACGAGCAATCAGCCCCAGCATTTT. Translating it yields CASRGVRRTSNQPQHF.

The chain is built from TRBV18 and TRBJ2-3; 8 bases line up with TRBD2. Germline V gene data show CDR1 as KGHSH and CDR2 as LQKENI. V shed 3 bases and J 4 bases; nucleotides not matched to a gene: 6. The CDR3 loop spans 15 amino acids. The CDR3 is CASSPSGSGADTQYF. The CDR3 DNA follows: TGTGCCAGCTCACCGAGCGGGAGTGGGGCAGATACGCAGTATTTT.